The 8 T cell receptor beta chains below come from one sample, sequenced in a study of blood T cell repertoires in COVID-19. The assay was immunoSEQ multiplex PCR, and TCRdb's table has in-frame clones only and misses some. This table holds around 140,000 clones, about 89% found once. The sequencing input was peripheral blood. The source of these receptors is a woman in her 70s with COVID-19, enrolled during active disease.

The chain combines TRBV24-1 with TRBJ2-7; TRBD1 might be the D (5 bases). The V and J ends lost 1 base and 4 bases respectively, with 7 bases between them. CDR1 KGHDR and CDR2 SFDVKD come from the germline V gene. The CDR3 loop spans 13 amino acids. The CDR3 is CATSDLKGYEQYF. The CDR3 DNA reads TGTGCCACCAGTGATTTAAAGGGGTACGAGCAGTACTTC.

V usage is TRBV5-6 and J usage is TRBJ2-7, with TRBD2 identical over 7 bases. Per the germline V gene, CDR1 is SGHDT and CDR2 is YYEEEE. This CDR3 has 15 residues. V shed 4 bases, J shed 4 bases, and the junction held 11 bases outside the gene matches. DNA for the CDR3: TGTGCCAGCAGCCCGGGCGGGGGTTACGGGTACGAGCAGTACTTC. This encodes CASSPGGGYGYEQYF.

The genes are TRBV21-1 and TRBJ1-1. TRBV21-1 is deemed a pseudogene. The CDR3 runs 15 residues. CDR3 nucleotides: TGTGCCAGCAGCAAAGTCCCGGGGATGAACACTGAAGCTTTCTTT. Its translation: CASSKVPGMNTEAFF.

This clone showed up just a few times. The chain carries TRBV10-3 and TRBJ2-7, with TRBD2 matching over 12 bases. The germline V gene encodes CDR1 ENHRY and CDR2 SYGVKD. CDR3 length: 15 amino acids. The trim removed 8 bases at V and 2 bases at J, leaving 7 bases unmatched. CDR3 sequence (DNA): TGTGCCATCGGGAAAACTAGCGGGGGGCCCTACGAGCAGTACTTC. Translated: CAIGKTSGGPYEQYF.

The CDR3 DNA is TGTGCCTGGAGTCCCGCGGGACAGAGGAACGAGCAGTACTTC. It yields the protein CAWSPAGQRNEQYF. This chain connects TRBV30 to TRBJ2-7; the D gene is possibly TRBD1 (7 bases). CDR1 is GTSNPN, CDR2 SVGIG, per germline (reference sequence). Between the trimmed V and J ends, which lost 2 bases and 5 bases, there was a span of 16 bases. This CDR3 has 14 residues.

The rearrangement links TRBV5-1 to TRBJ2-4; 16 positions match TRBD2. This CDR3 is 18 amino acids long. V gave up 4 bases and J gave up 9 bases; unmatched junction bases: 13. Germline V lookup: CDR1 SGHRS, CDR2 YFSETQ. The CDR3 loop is CASSPLSGTSGGVSIQYF. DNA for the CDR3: TGCGCCAGCAGCCCCCTCTCCGGGACTAGCGGGGGGGTATCCATTCAGTACTTC.

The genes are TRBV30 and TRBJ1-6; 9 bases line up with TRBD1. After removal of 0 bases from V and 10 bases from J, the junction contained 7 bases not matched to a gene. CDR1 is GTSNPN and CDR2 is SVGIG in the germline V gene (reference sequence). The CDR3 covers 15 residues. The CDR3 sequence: CAWSVWLDRGSPLHF. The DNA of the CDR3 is TGTGCCTGGAGTGTATGGTTGGACAGGGGCTCACCCCTCCACTTT.

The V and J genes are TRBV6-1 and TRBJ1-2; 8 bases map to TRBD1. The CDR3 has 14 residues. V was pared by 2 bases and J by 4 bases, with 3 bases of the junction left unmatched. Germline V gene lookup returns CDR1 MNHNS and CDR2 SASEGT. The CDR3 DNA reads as TGTGCCAGCAGTGAAAGGCAGGGGGCCTATGGCTACACCTTC. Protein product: CASSERQGAYGYTF.